This paragraph reports one T cell receptor beta chain. The data originate from a study of blood T cell repertoires in COVID-19. The wider study: Sites across the United States, Italy and Spain contributed samples from acute and convalescent COVID-19. PBMCs, B-cell-depleted T cells, or T cells provided the cDNA or gDNA that made up the material.

Profiled with immunoSEQ multiplex PCR; TCRdb holds only in-frame clones, not every one. The sample lists 90,000 to 130,000 clones, around 84% occurring once. The CDR3 extends over 14 amino acids. Germline V gene lookup returns CDR1 KGHSH and CDR2 LQKENI. Trimming took off 5 bases at V and 6 bases at J, with 15 bases between the two ends. Sequenced: peripheral blood. The gene calls are TRBV18 and TRBJ2-3; possible D gene TRBD2, 5 bases. This clonotype was obtained from a middle-aged man with acute or convalescent COVID-19. Here the CDR3 reads CASSSTRGGDTQYF. In nucleotides, the CDR3 is TGTGCCAGCTCATCGACCCGGGGTGGCGATACGCAGTATTTT. The whole variable domain, filled in from reference TRBV18 and TRBJ2-3, reads NAGVMQNPRHLVRRRGQEARLRCSPMKGHSHVYWYRQLPEEGLKFMVYLQKENIIDESGMPKERFSAEFPKEGPSILRIQQVVRGDSAAYFCASSSTRGGDTQYFGPGTRLTVL.